This TCR beta chain was profiled in a study of OX40 agonist ivuxolimab in advanced cancers. Study as a whole: Patients receiving dose escalation had hepatocellular carcinoma, melanoma, renal cell or head and neck cancer.

Germline values: CDR1 SGHVS, CDR2 FQNEAQ. Trimming shortened V by 5 bases and J by 3 bases, and 5 bases separated the two germline ends. This CDR3 contains 11 residues. Produced via immunoSEQ multiplex PCR; TCRdb's table is partial and in-frame only. The top ten clones hold 0.8% to 1% of a sample with some 110,000 clones, 80% to 95% of them seen once. Note on this clone: The antigen is not known.

Whole-study findings and limits: Partial responders receiving 0.1-3.0 mg/kg showed among the lowest clonal expansion. Within 6 weeks, CD4+ and CD8+ blood T cells expanded clonally at 0.1 to 3.0 mg/kg. In CD8+ T cells, expanded clones were on average more numerous than in CD4+.

Sequencing used CD4+ or CD8+ T cells sorted from blood, obtained in a trial of the OX40 agonist ivuxolimab. V usage is TRBV7-8 and J usage is TRBJ2-7; no definite D call. The receptor was isolated from an adult with an advanced solid tumor such as melanoma, head and neck, liver or kidney cancer. The CDR3 sequence: CASSEVYEQYF. CDR3 coding DNA: TGTGCCAGCAGCGAGGTCTACGAGCAGTACTTC.